A selection of T cell receptor beta chains follows, all from one sample in a study of control samples from healthy donors and cancer patients. Sequencing used immunoSEQ multiplex PCR; TCRdb keeps in-frame clones, though not all of them. The data show 75,000 to 95,000 clones, with approximately 90% seen just once and more than 3.5% held by the top ten. Sequencing input: blood. These receptors were collected from a woman aged 18-35 years in good health. Each CDR3 is given with its conserved first and last residue. A D gene is named only where the DNA matches it firmly. Size is stated for part of the rows, as once, few or many counts, or as a class when the clone is expanded.

abundance	j_gene	v_gene	d_gene	CDR3aa	CDR3nt
once	TRBJ1-1	TRBV5-1	.	CASSLPGANTEAFF	TGCGCCAGCAGCTTGCCAGGGGCGAACACTGAAGCTTTCTTT
.	TRBJ1-2	TRBV10-2	.	CASSDRDGYGYTF	TGCGCCAGCAGTGACCGGGACGGCTATGGCTACACCTTC
.	TRBJ2-7	TRBV7-8	.	CASSLVPHEQYF	TGTGCCAGCAGCTTAGTTCCCCACGAGCAGTACTTC
.	TRBJ1-1	TRBV7-9	.	CASSVGGTEAFF	TGTGCCAGCAGCGTAGGGGGAACTGAAGCTTTCTTT
once	TRBJ2-7	TRBV14	TRBD1	CASSQGVRGYEQYF	TGTGCCAGCAGCCAAGGGGTCAGGGGGTACGAGCAGTACTTC
.	TRBJ1-2	TRBV27	.	CASSLPADYGYTF	TGTGCCAGCAGTCTTCCAGCCGACTATGGCTACACCTTC
few	TRBJ2-3	TRBV5-6	.	CASSLVLPTMSTDTQYF	TGTGCCAGCAGCTTGGTCCTCCCGACAATGAGCACAGATACGCAGTATTTT
.	TRBJ2-3	TRBV6-1	TRBD2	CASSEAAGGPDTQYF	TGTGCCAGCAGTGAAGCAGCGGGGGGGCCAGATACGCAGTATTTT
.	TRBJ1-4	TRBV7-6	TRBD1	CASSTQAPRQGVDEKLFF	TGTGCCAGCAGCACCCAGGCCCCCCGACAGGGGGTAGATGAAAAACTGTTTTTT
.	TRBJ2-7	TRBV6-5	TRBD2	CASSRTSGYEQYF	TGTGCCAGCAGTAGGACTAGCGGATACGAGCAGTACTTC
.	TRBJ1-3	TRBV20-1	.	CSASMPSGNTIYF	TGCAGTGCTAGTATGCCCTCTGGAAACACCATATATTTT
few	TRBJ1-1	TRBV6-6	.	CASSSGHKNTEAFF	TGTGCCAGCAGTTCGGGACACAAGAACACTGAAGCTTTCTTT
.	TRBJ1-2	TRBV24-1	.	CATSGTQHGGGYTF	TGTGCCACCAGTGGGACCCAGCATGGAGGAGGCTACACCTTC
.	TRBJ1-1	TRBV12-2	.	CASRLPRGQGDTEAFF	TGTGCAAGTCGCTTACCGAGGGGACAGGGAGACACTGAAGCTTTCTTT
.	TRBJ2-2	TRBV11-3	.	CASSPRWANTGELFF	TGTGCCAGCAGCCCCAGGTGGGCTAACACCGGGGAGCTGTTTTTT
.	TRBJ1-2	TRBV2	TRBD1	CASSSGTGVGYTF	TGTGCCAGCAGTTCCGGGACAGGGGTAGGCTACACCTTC
.	TRBJ2-7	TRBV6-5	TRBD2	CASSKRLAGGHEQYF	TGTGCCAGCAGTAAAAGACTAGCGGGAGGCCACGAGCAGTACTTC
.	TRBJ2-2	TRBV5-6	.	CASSLAGVEELFF	TGTGCCAGCAGCTTGGCCGGAGTGGAGGAGCTGTTTTTT
.	TRBJ2-7	TRBV3-1/TRBV3-2	.	CASSLGLPGSYEQYF	TGTGCCAGCAGCCTGGGACTTCCTGGCTCCTACGAGCAGTACTTC
.	TRBJ2-3	TRBV11-2	TRBD2	CASSHSGGDADTQYF	TGTGCCAGCAGCCACAGCGGGGGGGACGCAGATACGCAGTATTTT
.	TRBJ1-1	TRBV4-1	TRBD1	CASSLTGGGWNTEAFF	TGCGCCAGCAGCCTGACAGGGGGCGGGTGGAACACTGAAGCTTTCTTT
.	TRBJ1-1	TRBV11-3	.	CASSFRQDLNTEAFF	TGTGCCAGCAGCTTCCGACAGGACTTGAACACTGAAGCTTTCTTT
.	TRBJ2-5	TRBV6-1	TRBD2	CASSEGTSGDKRQETQYF	TGTGCCAGCAGTGAAGGGACTAGCGGGGACAAACGACAAGAGACCCAGTACTTC
many	TRBJ1-2	TRBV5-4	.	CASSPGAWTSGFGGYTF	TGTGCCAGCAGCCCTGGGGCTTGGACAAGCGGCTTTGGTGGCTACACCTTC
.	TRBJ1-6	TRBV4-1	.	CASSQASVHSQNSPLHF	TGCGCCAGCAGCCAAGCTTCCGTACACAGTCAGAATTCACCCCTCCACTTT
.	TRBJ2-1	TRBV6-4	TRBD1	CASSGRGNSYNEQFF	TGTGCCAGCAGTGGCAGGGGGAACTCCTACAATGAGCAGTTCTTC
.	TRBJ1-2	TRBV9	.	CASSPSPGGRYGYTF	TGTGCCAGCAGCCCGAGCCCGGGAGGACGCTATGGCTACACCTTC
.	TRBJ2-5	TRBV7-6	TRBD1	CASSFFPGTGVQETQYF	TGTGCCAGCAGTTTTTTTCCCGGGACAGGGGTCCAAGAGACCCAGTACTTC
.	TRBJ1-2	TRBV19	.	CASSIGAARDGYTF	TGTGCCAGTAGTATAGGGGCTGCTCGGGATGGCTACACCTTC
.	TRBJ1-1	TRBV7-9	.	CASSLTQGLSTEAFF	TGTGCCAGCAGCTTAACGCAGGGTTTGAGCACTGAAGCTTTCTTT
few	TRBJ1-1	TRBV19	TRBD1	CASSTPTGLNTEAFF	TGTGCCAGTAGTACGCCGACAGGGTTGAACACTGAAGCTTTCTTT
once	TRBJ1-5	TRBV12-5	.	CASGLIRDGDFYSNQPQHF	TGTGCTAGTGGTTTGATTAGGGACGGAGACTTCTATAGCAATCAGCCCCAGCATTTT
.	TRBJ2-1	TRBV5-1	TRBD2	CASSLLERGDNEQFF	TGCGCCAGCAGCTTGCTGGAGCGGGGGGACAATGAGCAGTTCTTC
.	TRBJ2-5	TRBV7-8	.	CASSLDFLGVGETQYF	TGTGCCAGCAGCTTAGATTTCCTTGGGGTCGGAGAGACCCAGTACTTC
.	TRBJ2-7	TRBV7-2	.	CASSLLVRDHEQYF	TGTGCCAGCAGCTTATTAGTCCGGGACCACGAGCAGTACTTC
once	TRBJ2-3	TRBV15	.	CATSSSPQTGSQYF	TGTGCCACCAGCAGTTCCCCACAGACAGGTTCGCAGTATTTT
.	TRBJ2-7	TRBV6-5	.	CASMKGLGYEQYF	TGTGCCAGCATGAAGGGATTGGGCTACGAGCAGTACTTC
.	TRBJ1-2	TRBV21-1	.	CASRTEGYTF	TGTGCCAGCAGAACGGAGGGCTACACCTTC
few	TRBJ2-5	TRBV4-2	TRBD1	CASSRTGQETQYF	TGTGCCAGCAGCCGGACAGGACAAGAGACCCAGTACTTC
.	TRBJ1-1	TRBV11-3	.	CASSLGAGAGPNTEAFF	TGTGCCAGCAGCTTAGGCGCGGGGGCGGGACCGAACACTGAAGCTTTCTTT
.	TRBJ2-5	TRBV24-1	TRBD2	CATSDGTSGGFETQYF	TGTGCCACCAGTGACGGGACTAGCGGGGGTTTCGAGACCCAGTACTTC
.	TRBJ1-4	TRBV6-6	.	CATDGEDEKLFF	TGTGCCACCGACGGGGAGGATGAAAAACTGTTTTTT
.	TRBJ1-5	TRBV7-3	.	CASSLDFGKPQHF	TGTGCCAGCAGCTTAGATTTTGGGAAGCCCCAGCATTTT
.	TRBJ1-1	TRBV5-4	TRBD1	CASSQDRGRGAFF	TGTGCCAGCAGCCAGGACAGGGGTCGTGGAGCTTTCTTT
.	TRBJ1-2	TRBV27	TRBD1	CASSLSDRNYGYTF	TGTGCCAGCAGTTTGTCGGACAGGAACTATGGCTACACCTTC
.	TRBJ1-2	TRBV5-1	.	CASSSPPLGLDGYTF	TGCGCCAGCAGCTCGCCTCCGTTGGGGTTGGATGGCTACACCTTC
.	TRBJ2-7	TRBV7-2	.	CASSLGLASYEQYF	TGTGCCAGCAGCTTAGGGCTAGCGAGCTACGAGCAGTACTTC
.	TRBJ1-5	TRBV7-3	.	CASTRGPTGNQPQHF	TGTGCCAGCACGAGGGGCCCCACCGGCAATCAGCCCCAGCATTTT
.	TRBJ1-1	TRBV2	.	CASKVLDRNTEAFF	TGTGCCAGCAAGGTCTTGGACCGGAACACTGAAGCTTTCTTT
once	TRBJ2-7	TRBV14	.	CASSQGYSYEQYF	TGTGCCAGCAGCCAAGGATACTCCTACGAGCAGTACTTC
once	TRBJ2-7	TRBV5-1	.	CASSLPGRDSYEQYF	TGCGCCAGCAGCTTACCAGGACGTGATTCCTACGAGCAGTACTTC
.	TRBJ2-7	TRBV5-1	TRBD1	CASGRDRGYEQYF	TGCGCCAGCGGCCGGGACAGGGGCTACGAGCAGTACTTC
.	TRBJ2-7	TRBV11-2	TRBD2	CASSLLVGLAYEQYF	TGTGCCAGCAGCTTACTAGTTGGACTAGCCTACGAGCAGTACTTC
.	TRBJ2-3	TRBV2	TRBD2	CASSVSGGADTQYF	TGTGCCAGCAGTGTGAGCGGGGGCGCAGATACGCAGTATTTT
once	TRBJ1-2	TRBV6-2/TRBV6-3	.	CASSYLQTNYTF	TGTGCCAGCAGTTATTTACAGACGAACTACACCTTC
.	TRBJ2-5	TRBV7-9	TRBD2	CASSLAAGGETQYF	TGTGCCAGCAGCTTAGCAGCGGGGGGTGAGACCCAGTACTTC
.	TRBJ1-2	TRBV6-2/TRBV6-3	.	CASSYSQDYTF	TGTGCCAGCAGTTACTCTCAAGATTACACCTTC
.	TRBJ1-2	TRBV4-1	.	CASSQVPEGGYGYTF	TGCGCCAGCAGCCAAGTCCCCGAAGGGGGCTATGGCTACACCTTC
.	TRBJ1-1	TRBV6-5	TRBD1	CASTDRGNTEAFF	TGTGCCAGCACCGACAGGGGGAACACTGAAGCTTTCTTT
.	TRBJ1-6	TRBV3-1/TRBV3-2	.	CASSGPGSHNSPLHF	TGTGCCAGCAGCGGCCCAGGTAGTCATAATTCACCCCTCCACTTT